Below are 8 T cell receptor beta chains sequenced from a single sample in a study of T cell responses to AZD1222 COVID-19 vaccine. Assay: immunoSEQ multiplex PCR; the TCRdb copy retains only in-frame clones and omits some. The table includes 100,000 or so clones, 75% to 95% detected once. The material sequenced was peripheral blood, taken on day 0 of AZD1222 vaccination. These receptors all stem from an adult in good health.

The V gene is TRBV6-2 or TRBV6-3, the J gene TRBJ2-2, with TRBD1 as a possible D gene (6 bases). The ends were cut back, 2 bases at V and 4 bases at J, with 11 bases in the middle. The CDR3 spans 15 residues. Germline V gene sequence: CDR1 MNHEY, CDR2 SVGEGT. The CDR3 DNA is TGTGCCAGCAGTTACGGACAGACAGTCACCGGGGAGCTGTTTTTT. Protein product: CASSYGQTVTGELFF.

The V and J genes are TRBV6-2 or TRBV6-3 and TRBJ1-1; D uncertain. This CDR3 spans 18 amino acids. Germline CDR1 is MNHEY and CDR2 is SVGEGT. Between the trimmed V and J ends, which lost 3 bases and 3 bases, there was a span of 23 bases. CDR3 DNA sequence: TGTGCCAGCAGTTATTATTATCGGGATACCTTGGGTGACACTGAAGCTTTCTTT. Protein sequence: CASSYYYRDTLGDTEAFF.

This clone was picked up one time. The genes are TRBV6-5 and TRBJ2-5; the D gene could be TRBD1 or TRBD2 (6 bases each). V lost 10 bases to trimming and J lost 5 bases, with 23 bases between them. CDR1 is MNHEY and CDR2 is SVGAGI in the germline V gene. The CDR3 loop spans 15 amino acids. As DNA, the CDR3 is TGTGCCACCGGAGGGGGTCGAACAGTTATGGAGACCCAGTACTTC. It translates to CATGGGRTVMETQYF.

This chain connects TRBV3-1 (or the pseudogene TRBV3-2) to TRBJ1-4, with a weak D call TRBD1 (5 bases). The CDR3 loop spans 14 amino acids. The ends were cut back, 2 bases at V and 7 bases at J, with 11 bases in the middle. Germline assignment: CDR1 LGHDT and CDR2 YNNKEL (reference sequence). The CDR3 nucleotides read TGTGCCAGCAGCCAATGGCAGGGCGGTGAAAAACTGTTTTTT. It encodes CASSQWQGGEKLFF.

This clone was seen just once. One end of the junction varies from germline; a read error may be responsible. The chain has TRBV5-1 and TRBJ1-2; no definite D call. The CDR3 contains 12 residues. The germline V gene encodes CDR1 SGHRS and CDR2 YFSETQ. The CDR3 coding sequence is TGCGCCAGCAGTTTGGGTAACGATGGCTACACCTTC. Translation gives CASSLGNDGYTF.

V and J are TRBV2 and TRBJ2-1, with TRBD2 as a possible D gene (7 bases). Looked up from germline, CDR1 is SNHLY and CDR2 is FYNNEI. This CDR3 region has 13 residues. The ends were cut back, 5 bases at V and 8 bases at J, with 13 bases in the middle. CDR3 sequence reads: CASSFTGRDEQFF. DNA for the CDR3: TGTGCCAGCAGTTTTACAGGGAGGGATGAGCAGTTCTTC.

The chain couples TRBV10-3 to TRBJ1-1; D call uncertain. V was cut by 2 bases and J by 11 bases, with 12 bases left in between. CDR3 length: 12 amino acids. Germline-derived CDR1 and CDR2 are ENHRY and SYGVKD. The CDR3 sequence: CAISEGPIDAFF. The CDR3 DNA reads TGTGCCATCAGTGAGGGACCGATCGACGCTTTCTTT.

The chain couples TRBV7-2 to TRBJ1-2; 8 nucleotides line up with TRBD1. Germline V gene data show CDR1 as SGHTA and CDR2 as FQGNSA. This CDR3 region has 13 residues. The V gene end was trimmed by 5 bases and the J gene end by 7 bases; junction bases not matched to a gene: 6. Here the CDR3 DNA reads TGTGCCAGCAGCCGGACAGGGTCGGCTGGCTACACCTTC. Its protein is CASSRTGSAGYTF.